This TCR beta chain emerged from a study of blood T cell repertoires in COVID-19. Study as a whole: COVID-19 samples collected from the United States, Italy and Spain covered acute and convalescent phases.

Germline CDR1 and CDR2: SGHVS and FQNEAQ. The CDR3 is 13 amino acids. After removal of 7 bases from V and 4 bases from J, the junction contained 5 bases not matched to a gene. Original analysis: Reference gene primers were amplified, and this amplification served to estimate nucleated cell counts. Clones were sequenced by immunoSEQ multiplex PCR, and TCRdb holds only the in-frame ones, with some missing. V, J and clone size reflect that table, while D and trimming were determined from the DNA. This repertoire shows a few hundred thousand clones, 86% found once; its top ten account for 1.5% to 2%. This chain connects TRBV7-8 to TRBJ2-5; 8 positions match TRBD1. The clonotype comes from a woman aged 50 to 65 with acute or convalescent COVID-19. The specimen sequenced was peripheral blood. The DNA for the CDR3 is TGTGCCAGCACACGACAGGGGAGAGAGACCCAGTACTTC. Translation gives CASTRQGRETQYF.